This T cell receptor (beta chain) was retrieved from a study of graft-versus-host responses after intestinal transplantation. The CDR3 is 12 amino acids. The germline gives CDR1 KGHSH, CDR2 LQKENI. V lost 6 bases and J lost 2, with 8 bases in between. Whole-study results and caveats: Patients with graft-donor T cell macrochimerism had high graft-versus-host to host-versus-graft clonal ratios in allografts.

Using immunoSEQ multiplex PCR, the repertoire was profiled, and TCRdb retains in-frame clones only, with some absent. The sample contains some 100,000 clones, about 90% of which appear only once. This clone was seen more than once but under ten times. Its antigen is undetermined. This clonotype was obtained from a human donor who was the organ donor for an intestinal transplant. The chain employs TRBV18 and TRBJ2-7; no definite D call. The sequenced sample was unstimulated CD4+ T cells sorted from spleen or lymph node cells, obtained before transplant. CDR3 amino acids: CASSTGTYEQYF. Here the CDR3 DNA reads TGTGCCAGCTCCACCGGAACCTACGAGCAGTACTTC.